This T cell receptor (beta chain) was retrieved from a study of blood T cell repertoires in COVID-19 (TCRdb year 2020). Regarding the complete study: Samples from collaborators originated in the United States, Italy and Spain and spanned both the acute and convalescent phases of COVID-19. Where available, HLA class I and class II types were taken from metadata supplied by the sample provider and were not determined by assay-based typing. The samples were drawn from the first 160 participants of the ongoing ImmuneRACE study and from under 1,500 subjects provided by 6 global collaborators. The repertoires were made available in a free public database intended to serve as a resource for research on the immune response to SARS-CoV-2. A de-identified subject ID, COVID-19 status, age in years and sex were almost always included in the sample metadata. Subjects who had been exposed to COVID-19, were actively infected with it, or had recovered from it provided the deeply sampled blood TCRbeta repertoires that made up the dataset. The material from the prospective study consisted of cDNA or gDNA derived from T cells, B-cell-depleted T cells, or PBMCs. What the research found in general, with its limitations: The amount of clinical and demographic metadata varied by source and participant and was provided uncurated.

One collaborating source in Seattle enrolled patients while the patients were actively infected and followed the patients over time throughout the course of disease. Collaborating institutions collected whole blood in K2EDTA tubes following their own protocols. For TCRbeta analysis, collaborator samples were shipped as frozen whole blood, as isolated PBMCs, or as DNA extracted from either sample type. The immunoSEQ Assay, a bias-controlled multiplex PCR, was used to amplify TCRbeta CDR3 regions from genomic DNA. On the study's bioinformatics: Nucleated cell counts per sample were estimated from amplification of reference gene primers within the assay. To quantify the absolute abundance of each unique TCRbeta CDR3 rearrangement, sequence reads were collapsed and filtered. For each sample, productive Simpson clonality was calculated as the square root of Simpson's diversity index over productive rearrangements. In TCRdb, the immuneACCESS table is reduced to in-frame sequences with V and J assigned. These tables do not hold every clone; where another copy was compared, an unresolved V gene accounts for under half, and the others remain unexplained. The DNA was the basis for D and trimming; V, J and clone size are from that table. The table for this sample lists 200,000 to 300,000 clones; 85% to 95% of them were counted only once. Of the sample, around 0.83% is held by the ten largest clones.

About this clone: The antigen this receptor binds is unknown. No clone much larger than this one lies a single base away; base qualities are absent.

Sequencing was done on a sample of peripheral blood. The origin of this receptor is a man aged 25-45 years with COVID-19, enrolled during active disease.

Here is the DNA: TGTGCCAGCAGCCCAACGGGACTCACCAATGAGCAGTTCTTC. The translation is CASSPTGLTNEQFF. The V gene is TRBV7-6 and the J gene is TRBJ2-1, and the D gene may be TRBD2, 6 bases matching. The germline V gene yields SGHVS for CDR1 and FNYEAQ for CDR2. V is clipped by 5 bases and J by 6 bases, and the sequence between their germline boundaries is 14 bases long. Its CDR3 holds 14 amino acids, cysteine through phenylalanine. Only the CDR3 region is kept as DNA, spanning 42 bases read in frame from base 1.